This TCR beta chain was recorded in a study of blood T cell repertoires in COVID-19. Study-level information: The United States, Italy and Spain supplied acute and convalescent COVID-19 samples. The cDNA or gDNA used as material had been derived from T cells, B-cell-depleted T cells, or PBMCs.

Germline V CDR1 and CDR2: SNHLY, FYNNEI. This CDR3 contains 13 residues. J gave up 2 bases and V 8 bases, and 4 bases lay outside the gene matches. Methods used by the authors: Amplification from reference gene primers served as the basis for estimated nucleated cell counts. Profiling relied on immunoSEQ multiplex PCR, and the TCRdb table lists in-frame clones only, not all of them. Clonal size and the V and J genes are those of that table, whereas D and trimming came from the DNA. Here the sample spans about 200,000 clones, about 85% being singletons. V and J are TRBV2 and TRBJ2-3; the match to TRBD2 covers 7 bases. Sequencing was done on a sample of peripheral blood. This clonotype was sampled from a man aged 60 to 69 with active or convalescent COVID-19. The CDR3 nucleotides are TGTGCCAGCTCGGGGGGTATCACAGATACGCAGTATTTT. Translating it yields CASSGGITDTQYF.